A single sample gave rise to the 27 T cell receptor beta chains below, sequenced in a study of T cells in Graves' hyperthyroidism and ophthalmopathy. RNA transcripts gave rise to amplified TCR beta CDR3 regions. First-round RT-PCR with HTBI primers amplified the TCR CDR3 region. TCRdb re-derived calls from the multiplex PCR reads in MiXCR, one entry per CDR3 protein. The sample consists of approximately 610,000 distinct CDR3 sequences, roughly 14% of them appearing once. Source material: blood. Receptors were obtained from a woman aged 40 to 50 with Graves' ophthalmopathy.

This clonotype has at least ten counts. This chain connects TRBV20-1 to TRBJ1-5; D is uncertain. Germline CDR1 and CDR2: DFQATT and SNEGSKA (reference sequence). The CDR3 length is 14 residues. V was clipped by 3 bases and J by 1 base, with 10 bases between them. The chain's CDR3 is CSASDGRSNQPQHF. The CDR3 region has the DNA TGCAGTGCTAGCGACGGCCGGAGCAATCAGCCCCAGCATTTT.

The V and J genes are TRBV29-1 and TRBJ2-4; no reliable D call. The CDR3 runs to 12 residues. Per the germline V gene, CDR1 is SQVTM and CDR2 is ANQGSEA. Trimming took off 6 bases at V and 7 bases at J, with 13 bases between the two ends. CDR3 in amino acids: CSVLVAGNIQYF. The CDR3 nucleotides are TGCAGCGTGCTGGTGGCTGGTAACATTCAGTACTTC.

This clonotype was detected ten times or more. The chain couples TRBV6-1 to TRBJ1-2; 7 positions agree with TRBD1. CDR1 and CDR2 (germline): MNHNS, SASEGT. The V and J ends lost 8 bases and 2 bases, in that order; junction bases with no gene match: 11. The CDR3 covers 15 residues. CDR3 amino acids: CASGQPDRANYGYTF. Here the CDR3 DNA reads TGTGCCAGCGGCCAACCCGACAGGGCGAACTATGGCTACACCTTC.

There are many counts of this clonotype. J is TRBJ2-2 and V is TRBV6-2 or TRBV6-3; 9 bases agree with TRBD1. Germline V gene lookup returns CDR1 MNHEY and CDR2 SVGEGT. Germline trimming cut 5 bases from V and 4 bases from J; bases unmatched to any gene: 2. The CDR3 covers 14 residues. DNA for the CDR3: TGTGCCAGCAGTAACAGGGGGCGCACCGGGGAGCTGTTTTTT. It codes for CASSNRGRTGELFF.

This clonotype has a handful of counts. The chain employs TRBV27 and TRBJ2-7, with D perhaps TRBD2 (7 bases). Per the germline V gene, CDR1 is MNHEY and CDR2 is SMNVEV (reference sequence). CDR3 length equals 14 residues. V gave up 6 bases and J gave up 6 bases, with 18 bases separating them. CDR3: CASRIGGGPGEQYF. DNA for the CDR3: TGTGCCAGCAGAATAGGGGGGGGGCCGGGCGAGCAGTACTTC.

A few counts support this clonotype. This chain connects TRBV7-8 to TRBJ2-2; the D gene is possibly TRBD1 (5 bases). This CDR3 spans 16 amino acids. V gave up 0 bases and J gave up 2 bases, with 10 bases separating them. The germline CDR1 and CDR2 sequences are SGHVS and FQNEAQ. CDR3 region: CASSLANGANTGELFF. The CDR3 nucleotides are TGTGCCAGCAGCTTAGCTAATGGGGCCAACACCGGGGAGCTGTTTTTT.

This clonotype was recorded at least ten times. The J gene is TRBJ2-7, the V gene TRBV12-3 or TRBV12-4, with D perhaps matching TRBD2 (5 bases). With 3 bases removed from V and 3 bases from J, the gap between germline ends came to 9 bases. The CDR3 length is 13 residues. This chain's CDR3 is CASSLGVFYEQYF. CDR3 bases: TGTGCCAGCAGTTTGGGAGTCTTCTACGAGCAGTACTTC.

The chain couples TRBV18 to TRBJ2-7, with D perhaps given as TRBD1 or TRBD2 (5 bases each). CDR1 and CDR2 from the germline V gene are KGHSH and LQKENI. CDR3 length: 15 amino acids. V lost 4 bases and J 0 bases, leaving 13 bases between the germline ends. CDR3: CASSLGTDSSYEQYF. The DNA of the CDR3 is TGTGCCAGCTCACTCGGGACCGACAGCTCCTACGAGCAGTACTTC.

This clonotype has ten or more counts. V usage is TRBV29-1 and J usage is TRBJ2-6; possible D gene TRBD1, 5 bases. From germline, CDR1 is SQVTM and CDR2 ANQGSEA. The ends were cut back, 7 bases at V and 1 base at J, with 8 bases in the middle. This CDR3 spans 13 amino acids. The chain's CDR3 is CSARVSGANVLTF. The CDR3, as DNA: TGCAGCGCCAGGGTGTCTGGGGCCAACGTCCTGACTTTC.

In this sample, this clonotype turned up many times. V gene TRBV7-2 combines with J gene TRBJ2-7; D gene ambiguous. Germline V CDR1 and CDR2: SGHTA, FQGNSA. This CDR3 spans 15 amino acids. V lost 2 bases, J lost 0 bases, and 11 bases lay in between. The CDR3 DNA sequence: TGTGCCAGCAGCTTAAACCCCGGTAGCTCCTACGAGCAGTACTTC. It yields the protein CASSLNPGSSYEQYF.

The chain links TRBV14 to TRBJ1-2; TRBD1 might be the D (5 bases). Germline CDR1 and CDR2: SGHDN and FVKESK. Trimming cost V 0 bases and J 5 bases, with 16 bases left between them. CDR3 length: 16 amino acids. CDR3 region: CASSQDSRAPVYGYTF. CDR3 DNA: TGTGCCAGCAGCCAAGATTCCAGGGCGCCGGTATATGGCTACACCTTC.

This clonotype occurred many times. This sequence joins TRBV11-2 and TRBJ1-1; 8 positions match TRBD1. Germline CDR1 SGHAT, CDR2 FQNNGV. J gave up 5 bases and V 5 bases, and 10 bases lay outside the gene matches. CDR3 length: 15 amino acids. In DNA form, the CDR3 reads TGTGCCAGCAGCAAACAGGGGGAAGTAAGAACTGAAGCTTTCTTT. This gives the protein CASSKQGEVRTEAFF.

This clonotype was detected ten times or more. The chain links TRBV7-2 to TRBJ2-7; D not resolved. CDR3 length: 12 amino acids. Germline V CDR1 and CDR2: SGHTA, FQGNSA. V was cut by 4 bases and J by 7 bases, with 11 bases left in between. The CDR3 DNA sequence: TGTGCCAGCAGCTCCTCCCGCGAGGAGCAGTACTTC. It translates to CASSSSREEQYF.

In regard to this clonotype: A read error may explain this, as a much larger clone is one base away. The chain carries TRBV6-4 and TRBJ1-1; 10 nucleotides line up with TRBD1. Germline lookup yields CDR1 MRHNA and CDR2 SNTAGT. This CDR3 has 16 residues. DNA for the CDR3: TGTGCCTGCAGTGACTCGACAGGGGGCGCGGCAGGTGGGGCTTTCTTT. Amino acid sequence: CACSDSTGGAAGGAFF.

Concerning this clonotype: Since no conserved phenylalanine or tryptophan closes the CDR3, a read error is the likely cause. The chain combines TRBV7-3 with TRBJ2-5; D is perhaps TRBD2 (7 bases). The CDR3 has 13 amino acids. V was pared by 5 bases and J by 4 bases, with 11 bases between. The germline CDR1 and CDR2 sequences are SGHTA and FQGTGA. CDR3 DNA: TGTGCCAGCAGCCCGAGGGGGGGAGAGACCCAGTACTCC. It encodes CASSPRGGETQYS.

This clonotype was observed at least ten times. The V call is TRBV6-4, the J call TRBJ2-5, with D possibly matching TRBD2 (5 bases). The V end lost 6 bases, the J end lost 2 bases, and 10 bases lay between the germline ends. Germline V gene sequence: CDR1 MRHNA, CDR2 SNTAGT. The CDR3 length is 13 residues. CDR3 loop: CASSTGYQETQYF. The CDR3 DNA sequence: TGTGCCAGCAGCACGGGATATCAAGAGACCCAGTACTTC.

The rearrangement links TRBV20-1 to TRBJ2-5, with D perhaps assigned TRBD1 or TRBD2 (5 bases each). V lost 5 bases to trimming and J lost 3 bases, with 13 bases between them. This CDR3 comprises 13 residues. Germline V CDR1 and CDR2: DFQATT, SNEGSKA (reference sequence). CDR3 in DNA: TGCAGTGCTCGGGATAGGGACGAAGAGACCCAGTACTTC. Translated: CSARDRDEETQYF.

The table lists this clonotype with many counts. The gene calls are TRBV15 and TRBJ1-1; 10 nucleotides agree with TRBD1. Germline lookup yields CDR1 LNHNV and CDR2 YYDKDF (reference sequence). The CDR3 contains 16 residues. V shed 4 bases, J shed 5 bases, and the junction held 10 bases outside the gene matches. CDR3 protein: CATSIAAGGQGTEAFF. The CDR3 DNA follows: TGTGCCACCAGCATTGCGGCGGGGGGACAGGGGACTGAAGCTTTCTTT.

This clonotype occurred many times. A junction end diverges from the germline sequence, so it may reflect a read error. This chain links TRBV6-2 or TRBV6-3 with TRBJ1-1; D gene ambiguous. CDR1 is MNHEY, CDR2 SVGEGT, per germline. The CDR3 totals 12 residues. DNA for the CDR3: TGCGCCAGCAGCTATGTGGGGACTGAAGCTTTCTTT. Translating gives CASSYVGTEAFF.

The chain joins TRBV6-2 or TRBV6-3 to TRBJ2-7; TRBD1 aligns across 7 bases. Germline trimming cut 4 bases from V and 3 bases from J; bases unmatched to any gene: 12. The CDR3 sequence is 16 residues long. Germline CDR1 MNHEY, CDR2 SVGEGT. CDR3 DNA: TGTGCCAGCAGTTCCCGTCCGTCCGGGACAGTCTACGAGCAGTACTTC. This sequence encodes CASSSRPSGTVYEQYF.

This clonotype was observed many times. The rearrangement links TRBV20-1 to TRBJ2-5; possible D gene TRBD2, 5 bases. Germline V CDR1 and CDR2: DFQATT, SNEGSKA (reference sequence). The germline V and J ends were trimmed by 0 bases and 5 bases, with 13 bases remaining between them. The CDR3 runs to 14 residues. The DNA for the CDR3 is TGCAGTGCTAGAGAAGGAGGAGTTGAGGAGACCCAGTACTTC. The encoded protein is CSAREGGVEETQYF.

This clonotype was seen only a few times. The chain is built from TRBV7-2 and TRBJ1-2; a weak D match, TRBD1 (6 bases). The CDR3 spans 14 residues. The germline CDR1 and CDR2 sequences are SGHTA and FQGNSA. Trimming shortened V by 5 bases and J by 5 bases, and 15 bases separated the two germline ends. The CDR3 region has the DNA TGTGCCAGCAGCCTCGACAGGAGGGGGTATGGCTACACCTTC. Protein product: CASSLDRRGYGYTF.

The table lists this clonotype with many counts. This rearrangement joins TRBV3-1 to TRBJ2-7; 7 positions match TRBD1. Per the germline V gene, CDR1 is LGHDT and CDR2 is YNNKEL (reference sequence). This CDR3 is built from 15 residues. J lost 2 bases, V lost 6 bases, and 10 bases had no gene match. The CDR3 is CASRLRYRGPYEQYF. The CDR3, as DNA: TGTGCCAGCAGATTGCGGTACAGGGGCCCCTACGAGCAGTACTTC.

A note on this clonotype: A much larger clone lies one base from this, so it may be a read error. CDR3 in DNA: TGTGCCAGCAGCGATGGGACTAGCGGGATTTACGAGCAGTACTTC. It is translated as CASSDGTSGIYEQYF. The chain links TRBV2 to TRBJ2-7, with 13 bases fitting TRBD2. Per the germline V gene, CDR1 is SNHLY and CDR2 is FYNNEI. The CDR3 contains 15 residues. Trimming cost V 6 bases and J 4 bases; bases outside gene matches: 6.

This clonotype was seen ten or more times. The CDR3 here is CASSTFPRGGELFF. As DNA, the CDR3 is TGTGCCAGCAGTACCTTCCCCCGGGGCGGGGAGCTGTTTTTT. The chain uses TRBV2 and TRBJ2-2; the D gene is possibly TRBD2 (5 bases). The CDR3 is 14 residues long. Germline V gene sequence: CDR1 SNHLY, CDR2 FYNNEI. V gave up 5 bases and J gave up 7 bases, with 14 bases separating them.

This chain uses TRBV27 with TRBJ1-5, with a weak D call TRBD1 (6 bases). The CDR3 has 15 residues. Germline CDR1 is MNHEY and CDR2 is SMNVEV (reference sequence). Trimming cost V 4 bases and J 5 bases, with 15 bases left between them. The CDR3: CASSYRPGGDQPQHF. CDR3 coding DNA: TGTGCCAGCAGTTACCGCCCTGGGGGCGATCAGCCCCAGCATTTT.

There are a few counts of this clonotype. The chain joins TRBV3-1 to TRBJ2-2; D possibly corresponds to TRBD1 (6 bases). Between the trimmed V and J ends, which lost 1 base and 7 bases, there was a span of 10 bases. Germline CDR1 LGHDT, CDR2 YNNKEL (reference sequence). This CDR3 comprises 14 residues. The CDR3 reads CASSQVPGVGELFF. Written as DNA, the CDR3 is TGTGCCAGCAGCCAAGTTCCAGGGGTCGGGGAGCTGTTTTTT.